This T cell receptor beta chain stems from a study of blood T cell repertoires in COVID-19. Study-wide background: The United States, Italy and Spain provided the acute and convalescent COVID-19 samples. PBMCs, B-cell-depleted T cells, or T cells were the source of the cDNA or gDNA that made up the material.

Repertoires were generated with immunoSEQ multiplex PCR, while TCRdb's copy carries only in-frame clones and drops some. This table has some 150,000 clones, around 83% appearing once. Individuals drawn from about 26 US areas were roughly 18 to 100 years old. This CDR3 has 15 residues. The V and J ends lost 3 bases and 5 bases respectively, with 16 bases between them. CDR1 KGHSH and CDR2 LQKENI come from the germline V gene. The sample taken for sequencing was PBMCs or T cells enriched from blood (not recorded which). V usage is TRBV18 and J usage is TRBJ1-1, with D possibly TRBD1 on 6 matching bases. The sequence came from a woman aged 45 to 65 in a cohort exposed to, infected with or recovered from COVID-19 (not recorded which). CDR3 amino acids: CASSPRQQGTTEAFF. The DNA for the CDR3 is TGTGCCAGCTCACCTCGACAACAGGGTACGACTGAAGCTTTCTTT.